This T cell receptor (beta chain) was observed in a study of cytomegalovirus exposure and HLA in healthy donors. The primer mix had 60 Vbeta and 13 Jbeta primers. Clones were read by immunoSEQ multiplex PCR, and TCRdb kept only the in-frame ones, dropping some. The repertoire holds over 110,000 clones, with about 79% as singletons. Germline CDR1 and CDR2: MGHRA and YSYEKL. The CDR3 spans 13 residues. The V gene lost 2 bases and the J gene lost 6 bases, with 7 bases spanning the gap. This TCR was recovered from a male donor in good health and CMV-seronegative. V gene TRBV4-1 combines with J gene TRBJ2-2; D unclear. Specimen: PBMCs. The CDR3 nucleotides read TGCGCCAGCAGCCAACAGGTTCCCGGGGAGCTGTTTTTT. Its protein product is CASSQQVPGELFF.